This TCR beta chain was observed in a study of OX40 agonist ivuxolimab in advanced cancers. Study as a whole: Partial responses occurred in three patients (one hepatocellular carcinoma, two cutaneous melanoma). Whole-study results and caveats: In general, CD8+ T cells held more expanded clones than CD4+ did, on average.

Remarks on this clone: Its specificity is not known.

The protocol was immunoSEQ multiplex PCR, while the TCRdb copy is restricted to in-frame clones and leaves out a portion. The sample lists 90,000 to 100,000 clones; about 85% were seen once. After removal of 5 bases from V and 3 bases from J, the junction contained 7 bases not matched to a gene. The CDR3 totals 14 residues. CDR1 SGHAT and CDR2 FQNNGV come from the germline V gene. This TCR was sampled from an adult with an advanced solid tumor such as melanoma, head and neck, liver or kidney cancer. Sequencing was performed on CD4+ or CD8+ T cells sorted from blood, taken in a trial of the OX40 agonist ivuxolimab. The chain carries TRBV11-2 and TRBJ2-7; 7 bases align to TRBD1. The CDR3 region has the DNA TGTGCCAGCAGCCTTGGGACAGAAATCTACGAGCAGTACTTC. Protein product: CASSLGTEIYEQYF. The full variable domain, rest sourced from reference TRBV11-2 and TRBJ2-7, is EAGVAQSPRYKIIEKRQSVAFWCNPISGHATLYWYQQILGQGPKLLIQFQNNGVVDDSQLPKDRFSAERLKGVDSTLKIQPAKLEDSAVYLCASSLGTEIYEQYFGPGTRLTVT.